This T cell receptor beta chain was identified in a study of T cells in women clearing cervical HPV infection. All participants had a single incident cervical HPV16 infection, and prevalent HPV16 infections were excluded. Concerning this clone itself: From the germline J gene comes the end of the CDR3, since the read stops 3 residues before it.

Average input was around 1,100 ng genomic DNA for immunoSEQ TCR beta CDR3 amplification. The data were produced by immunoSEQ multiplex PCR, yet TCRdb's version contains in-frame clones alone and is incomplete. The listing contains roughly 48,000 clones. The CDR3 runs to 17 residues. V lost 6 bases, J lost 1 base, and 18 bases lay in between. CDR1 and CDR2 (germline): LNHDA, SQIVND (reference sequence). This chain links TRBV19 with TRBJ2-2; D might be TRBD1 (6 bases). The sequenced sample was blood buffy coat. The source of this sequence is a woman aged 18 to 75 with a cervical HPV16 infection that either progressed to CIN3+ or cleared (not recorded which). The DNA read from the CDR3 is TGTGCCAGTAGAGGGGGACGGGAAAAATGGAACACCGGGGAG. It translates to CASRGGREKWNTGE. The whole CDR3 protein reads CASRGGREKWNTGELFF.